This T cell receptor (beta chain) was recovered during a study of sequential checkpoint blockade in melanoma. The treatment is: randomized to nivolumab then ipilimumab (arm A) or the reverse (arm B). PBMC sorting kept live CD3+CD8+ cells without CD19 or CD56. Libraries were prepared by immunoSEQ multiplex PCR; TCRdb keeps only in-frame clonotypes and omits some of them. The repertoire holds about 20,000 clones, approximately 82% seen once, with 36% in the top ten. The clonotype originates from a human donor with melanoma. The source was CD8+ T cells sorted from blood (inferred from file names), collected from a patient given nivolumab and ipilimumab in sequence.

The CDR3 protein is CASSQGGGDEQYF. CDR3 DNA sequence: TGCGCCAGCAGCCAAGGTGGCGGGGACGAGCAGTACTTC. The rearrangement uses TRBV4-1 and TRBJ2-7, with D possibly matching TRBD2 (6 bases). Germline V gene lookup returns CDR1 MGHRA and CDR2 YSYEKL. This CDR3 contains 13 residues. V was cut by 1 base and J by 5 bases, with 9 bases left in between.